These 11 T cell receptor beta chains came from one sample sequenced in a study of OX40 agonist ivuxolimab in advanced cancers. TCRdb's table, derived via immunoSEQ multiplex PCR, lists solely in-frame clones and lacks some. In the table there are some 79,000 clones, roughly nine tenths of which are singletons. This specimen was CD4+ or CD8+ T cells sorted from blood, taken in a trial of the OX40 agonist ivuxolimab. The receptor set was obtained from an adult with an advanced solid tumor such as melanoma, head and neck, liver or kidney cancer.

The V gene is TRBV18, the J gene TRBJ1-4; the D is unclear. V was shortened by 0 bases and J by 7 bases, with 9 bases between the two germline ends. The length of the CDR3 is 14 residues. Germline CDR1 and CDR2: KGHSH and LQKENI. CDR3 in DNA: TGTGCCAGCTCACCACCAGGGTTGGGTGAAAAACTGTTTTTT. It is translated as CASSPPGLGEKLFF.

The J gene is TRBJ2-5, the V gene TRBV15, with D uncertain. The CDR3 is 12 amino acids. V was clipped by 3 bases and J by 7 bases, with 9 bases between them. CDR1 LNHNV and CDR2 YYDKDF come from the germline V gene (reference sequence). This CDR3 reads CATSSSPGTQYF. Here the CDR3 DNA reads TGTGCCACCAGCAGCTCTCCCGGGACCCAGTACTTC.

This chain connects TRBV6-5 to TRBJ2-1; 8 bases are shared with TRBD1. The V segment lost 0 bases and the J segment 9 bases; nucleotides outside the gene matches: 4. The CDR3 covers 14 residues. The V gene's germline CDR1 is MNHEY and CDR2 SVGAGI. The CDR3 loop is CASSYSYRGSEQFF. The DNA for the CDR3 is TGTGCCAGCAGTTACTCCTACAGGGGGAGTGAGCAGTTCTTC.

The CDR3 sequence is CASSEGDGVQPQHF. Here the CDR3 DNA reads TGCGCCAGCAGTGAGGGTGACGGAGTTCAGCCCCAGCATTTT. V gene TRBV10-2 combines with J gene TRBJ1-5; D remains ambiguous. CDR3 length: 14 residues. Germline CDR1 and CDR2: WSHSY and SAAADI. Trimming stripped 2 bases from V and 6 bases from J, with 11 bases between.

This clone was seen a single time. The gene calls are TRBV14 and TRBJ1-1; unclear D gene. Germline V CDR1 and CDR2: SGHDN, FVKESK. CDR3 length: 13 amino acids. Trimming took off 1 base at V and 3 bases at J, with 6 bases between the two ends. The CDR3 region is CASSQGRDTEAFF. CDR3 DNA sequence: TGTGCCAGCAGCCAAGGCCGTGACACTGAAGCTTTCTTT.

This clone has a single count. This rearrangement joins TRBV29-1 to TRBJ2-7, with D hard to call. The germline gives CDR1 SQVTM, CDR2 ANQGSEA. The CDR3 loop spans 13 amino acids. Trimming stripped 5 bases from V and 0 bases from J, with 11 bases between. For the CDR3, the DNA is TGCAGCGTTCTTGCAGTGACCTCCTACGAGCAGTACTTC. Translating it yields CSVLAVTSYEQYF.

The chain carries TRBV6-6 and TRBJ2-3; the match to TRBD2 covers 10 bases. The germline gives CDR1 MNHNY, CDR2 SVGAGI (reference sequence). Germline trimming cut 4 bases from V and 6 bases from J; bases unmatched to any gene: 4. The CDR3 runs 14 residues. The CDR3 nucleotides are TGTGCCAGCAGTTCCCCAGCGGGAGGGGATACGCAGTATTTT. It translates to CASSSPAGGDTQYF.

The chain joins TRBV10-1 to TRBJ2-1; 10 bases are a match to TRBD2. After removal of 3 bases from V and 7 bases from J, the junction contained 6 bases not matched to a gene. Per germline, CDR1 WNHNN and CDR2 SYGVQD (reference sequence). This CDR3 region has 15 residues. CDR3 sequence reads: CASSDGSGRRNEQFF. The CDR3 DNA sequence: TGCGCCAGCAGTGACGGTAGCGGGAGGAGAAATGAGCAGTTCTTC.

The V gene is TRBV28, the J gene TRBJ1-4; 8 bases line up with TRBD1. Unmatched junction bases numbered 7, after V lost 8 bases and J lost 8 bases. Germline V CDR1 and CDR2: MDHEN, SYDVKM. This CDR3 is 13 amino acids long. This CDR3 is CASFQGASEKLFF. CDR3 sequence (DNA): TGTGCCAGCTTCCAGGGGGCGAGCGAAAAACTGTTTTTT.

The CDR3 DNA reads TGTGCCAGCAGCTTAGAACCGTGGGGACAGGGGGCCTACGAGCAGTACTTC. Protein: CASSLEPWGQGAYEQYF. The chain employs TRBV13 and TRBJ2-7; 11 bases align to TRBD1. The junction had 7 bases not matched to a gene; V was cut back by 1 base and J by 2 bases. Germline V gene sequence: CDR1 PRHDT, CDR2 FYEKMQ (reference sequence). The CDR3 covers 17 residues.

The V and J genes are TRBV5-4 and TRBJ1-3; D uncertain. CDR3 length equals 15 residues. The V gene's germline CDR1 is SGHNT and CDR2 YYREEE (reference sequence). V lost 4 bases and J lost 0, with 11 bases in between. CDR3: CASSLDTRSGNTIYF. CDR3 nucleotides: TGTGCCAGCAGCCTAGACACTCGCTCTGGAAACACCATATATTTT.